Below are 15 T cell receptor beta chains sequenced from a single sample in a study of T cells after yellow fever vaccination. A single record per CDR3 protein comes from TCRdb applying MiXCR to the 5' RACE reads. The sample lists under 600,000 distinct CDR3 sequences; 21% were seen once. The sample in question was PBMCs, obtained less than 25 days after the first yellow fever vaccination. These receptors came from a man aged 18 to 29 who received the YFV17D yellow fever vaccine.

The chain employs TRBV5-1 and TRBJ2-3; 9 bases are a match to TRBD2. The CDR3 length is 16 residues. Germline V CDR1 and CDR2: SGHRS, YFSETQ. Losses at the gene ends were 1 base for V and 0 bases for J; bases not matched to a gene: 3. This CDR3 reads CASSLSSGSSTDTQYF. The CDR3 DNA reads as TGCGCCAGCAGCTTGAGTAGCGGGAGTAGCACAGATACGCAGTATTTT.

The chain is built from TRBV6-2 or TRBV6-3 and TRBJ2-7; D gene uncertain. The V gene lost 0 bases and the J gene lost 6 bases, with 15 bases spanning the gap. The germline V gene encodes CDR1 MNHEY and CDR2 SVGEGT. The CDR3 extends over 15 amino acids. The CDR3 sequence: CASSYSTVPALEQYF. CDR3 nucleotide sequence: TGTGCCAGCAGTTACTCGACGGTCCCGGCTCTCGAGCAGTACTTC.

The V gene is TRBV29-1, the J gene TRBJ1-2, with no clear D. The CDR3 totals 14 residues. V lost 7 bases and J lost 2, with 17 bases in between. CDR1 is SQVTM, CDR2 ANQGSEA, per germline. In DNA, the CDR3 is TGCAGCGCCGCCGAGACACCTGTGAACTATGGCTACACCTTC. It is translated as CSAAETPVNYGYTF.

As regards this clonotype: One end of the junction does not line up with germline, which may come from a read error. V and J are TRBV19 and TRBJ2-7; D not certain. The CDR3 is 13 amino acids. Germline-derived CDR1 and CDR2 are LNHDA and SQIVND (reference sequence). The CDR3 sequence is CASSIDPSYEHYF. CDR3 sequence (DNA): TGTGCCAGTAGTATCGACCCGTCCTACGAGCACTACTTC.

The V gene is TRBV11-2, the J gene TRBJ1-1; tentatively, D is TRBD1 (5 bases). Trimming took off 4 bases at V and 0 bases at J, with 12 bases between the two ends. The CDR3 spans 15 residues. Germline values: CDR1 SGHAT, CDR2 FQNNGV. CDR3 sequence: CASSYKDSLNTEAFF. CDR3 in DNA: TGTGCCAGCAGCTATAAAGACAGCTTGAACACTGAAGCTTTCTTT.

A few counts support this clonotype. The V and J genes are TRBV24-1 and TRBJ2-1; 8 bases are a match to TRBD2. CDR3 length: 16 residues. Germline CDR1 KGHDR, CDR2 SFDVKD. V was pared by 4 bases and J by 2 bases, with 6 bases of the junction left unmatched. The CDR3 is CATSDTTSGTYNEQFF. The CDR3, as DNA: TGTGCCACCAGTGACACCACTAGCGGCACCTACAATGAGCAGTTCTTC.

This clonotype was counted between two and nine times. The chain couples TRBV27 to TRBJ1-1; D is uncertain. CDR3 size: 12 residues. The germline CDR1 and CDR2 sequences are MNHEY and SMNVEV (reference sequence). Trimming stripped 6 bases from V and 5 bases from J, with 10 bases between. For the CDR3, the DNA is TGTGCCAGCAGCCGACACACGACTGAAGCTTTCTTT. Its protein is CASSRHTTEAFF.

The sample holds many counts of this clonotype. The rearrangement joins TRBV3-1 to TRBJ1-1; weak D call: TRBD1 (5 bases). CDR3 length: 12 residues. V was pared by 4 bases and J by 11 bases, with 14 bases between. CDR1 is LGHDT, CDR2 YNNKEL, per germline (reference sequence). CDR3 in amino acids: CASSPRGRRAFF. The CDR3 region has the DNA TGTGCCAGCAGCCCCCGGGGCAGGAGGGCTTTCTTT. The variable domain in full, completed from reference TRBV3-1 and TRBJ1-1, reads DTAVSQTPKYLVTQMGNDKSIKCEQNLGHDTMYWYKQDSKKFLKIMFSYNNKELIINETVPNRFSPKSPDKAHLNLHINSLELGDSAVYFCASSPRGRRAFFGQGTRLTVV.

This clonotype was picked up a small number of times. The V gene is TRBV4-3, the J gene TRBJ1-6; 9 nucleotides align to TRBD1. From germline, CDR1 is LGHNA and CDR2 YSLEER. CDR3 length: 16 amino acids. Unmatched junction bases numbered 7, after V lost 2 bases and J lost 8 bases. The DNA for the CDR3 is TGCGCCAGCAGCCAAAGGACAGGGGATCCCTATTCACCCCTCCACTTT. Residues: CASSQRTGDPYSPLHF.

The gene calls are TRBV5-1 and TRBJ1-1; TRBD1 might be the D (5 bases). The CDR3 loop spans 13 amino acids. V was pared by 3 bases and J by 7 bases, with 13 bases between. The germline V gene encodes CDR1 SGHRS and CDR2 YFSETQ. The chain's CDR3 is CASSSRPGREAFF. DNA for the CDR3: TGCGCCAGCAGCTCCAGACCGGGACGTGAAGCTTTCTTT. Together with reference TRBV5-1 and TRBJ1-1, the CDR3 gives the full variable domain: KAGVTQTPRYLIKTRGQQVTLSCSPISGHRSVSWYQQTPGQGLQFLFEYFSETQRNKGNFPGRFSGRQFSNSRSEMNVSTLELGDSALYLCASSSRPGREAFFGQGTRLTVV.

The chain carries TRBV19 and TRBJ2-1; TRBD2 is a possible D gene (5 bases). CDR1 and CDR2 from the germline V gene are LNHDA and SQIVND (reference sequence). V shed 3 bases and J shed 0 bases, with 9 bases lying between them. This CDR3 spans 15 amino acids. As DNA, the CDR3 is TGTGCCAGTAGTATTAGCGCGGTCTCCTACAATGAGCAGTTCTTC. Translating it yields CASSISAVSYNEQFF. Full variable domain (remainder filled in from reference TRBV19 and TRBJ2-1): DGGITQSPKYLFRKEGQNVTLSCEQNLNHDAMYWYRQDPGQGLRLIYYSQIVNDFQKGDIAEGYSVSREKKESFPLTVTSAQKNPTAFYLCASSISAVSYNEQFFGPGTRLTVL.

This clonotype was counted only a few times. The chain joins TRBV7-2 to TRBJ1-1; no firm D call. Germline V lookup: CDR1 SGHTA, CDR2 FQGNSA. V lost 0 bases and J lost 1, with 6 bases in between. The CDR3 is 14 amino acids. The CDR3 DNA reads as TGTGCCAGCAGCTTAGCTCGGTGGAACACTGAAGCTTTCTTT. Protein: CASSLARWNTEAFF.

This clonotype was counted a few times. The chain employs TRBV9 and TRBJ2-1; TRBD1 or TRBD2 may be the D gene (5 bases each). The CDR3 has 15 amino acids. V lost 3 bases and J 5 bases, leaving 15 bases between the germline ends. CDR1 is SGDLS and CDR2 is YYNGEE in the germline V gene. CDR3 amino acids: CASSAARGRHNEQFF. As DNA, the CDR3 is TGTGCCAGCAGCGCCGCGAGGGGACGTCACAATGAGCAGTTCTTC. The whole variable domain, filled in from reference TRBV9 and TRBJ2-1, reads DSGVTQTPKHLITATGQRVTLRCSPRSGDLSVYWYQQSLDQGLQFLIQYYNGEERAKGNILERFSAQQFPDLHSELNLSSLELGDSALYFCASSAARGRHNEQFFGPGTRLTVL.

In its sample, this clonotype was seen a few times. This rearrangement joins TRBV30 to TRBJ1-2; TRBD1 might be the D (5 bases). Germline CDR1 is GTSNPN and CDR2 is SVGIG (reference sequence). CDR3 length equals 12 residues. V was shortened by 4 bases and J by 3 bases, with 9 bases between the two germline ends. The CDR3 bases are TGTGCCTGGACGGGGACGGACTATGGCTACACCTTC. Protein product: CAWTGTDYGYTF.

The chain couples TRBV7-2 to TRBJ1-5, with D possibly matching TRBD1 (6 bases). The CDR3 covers 16 residues. Germline CDR1 reads SGHTA; CDR2 reads FQGNSA. V was shortened by 2 bases and J by 0 bases, with 11 bases between the two germline ends. CDR3 DNA: TGTGCCAGCAGCTTACAACAGGGTTATAGCAATCAGCCCCAGCATTTT. The encoded protein is CASSLQQGYSNQPQHF.